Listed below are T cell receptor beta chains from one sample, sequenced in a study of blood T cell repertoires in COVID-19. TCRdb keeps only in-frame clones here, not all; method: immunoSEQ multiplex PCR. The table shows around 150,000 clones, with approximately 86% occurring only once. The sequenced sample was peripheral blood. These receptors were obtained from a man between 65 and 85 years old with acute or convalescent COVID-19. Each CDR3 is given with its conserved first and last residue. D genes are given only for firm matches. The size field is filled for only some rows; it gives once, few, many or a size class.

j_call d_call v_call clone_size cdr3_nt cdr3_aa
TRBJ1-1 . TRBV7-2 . TGTGCCAGCAGCTTAGAAGGGCGAAGGGGAGCTTTCTTT CASSLEGRRGAFF
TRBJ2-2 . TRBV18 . TGTGCCAGCTCACCCGGTTGGAACACCGGGGAGCTGTTTTTT CASSPGWNTGELFF
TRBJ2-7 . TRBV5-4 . TGTGCCAGCAGCTTATATCGGGGGACGAAATTGCACGAGCAGTACTTC CASSLYRGTKLHEQYF
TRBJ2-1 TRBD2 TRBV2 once TGTGCCAGCAGGGGGGGACTAGCGGGTCGAACTGGCAATGAGCAGTTCTTC CASRGGLAGRTGNEQFF
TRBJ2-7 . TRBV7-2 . TGTGCCAGCAGCTTAGAAGCGGGCACCTACGAGCAGTACTTC CASSLEAGTYEQYF
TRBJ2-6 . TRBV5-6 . TGTGCCAGCAGCTTCACAGTATCTGGGGCCAACGTCCTGACTTTC CASSFTVSGANVLTF
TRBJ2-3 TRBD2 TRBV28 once TGTGCCAGCAGGCAAAGACTAGCGGGAGGCACAGATACGCAGTATTTT CASRQRLAGGTDTQYF
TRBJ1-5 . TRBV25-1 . TGTGCCAGCAGTGACAGTGGAACAGTCGGTCAGCCCCAGCATTTT CASSDSGTVGQPQHF
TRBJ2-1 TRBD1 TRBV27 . TGTGCCAGCAGTTCATGGACAGGGGGCTCCTACAATGAGCAGTTCTTC CASSSWTGGSYNEQFF
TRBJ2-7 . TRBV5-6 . TGTGCCAGCAGACCCTGGGGGGTTATTTACGAGCAGTACTTC CASRPWGVIYEQYF
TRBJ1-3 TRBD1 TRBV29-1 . TGCAGCGTCGGGACAGGGGGAGAGTCTGGAAACACCATATATTTT CSVGTGGESGNTIYF
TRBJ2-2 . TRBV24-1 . TGTGCCACCAGTGATTTGGTAGGGGAGCTGTTTTTT CATSDLVGELFF
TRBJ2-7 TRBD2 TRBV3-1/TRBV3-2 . TGTGCCAGCAGCCAAGAGACTAGCGGGATCTACGAGCAGTACTTC CASSQETSGIYEQYF
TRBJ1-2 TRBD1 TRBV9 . TGTGCCAACACGACAGGGCACTTCCCTTCGAGCGGCTACACCTTC CANTTGHFPSSGYTF
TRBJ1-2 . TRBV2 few TGTGCCAGCAGTGAGATGACAATCTACACCTTC CASSEMTIYTF